This TCR beta chain was recovered during a study of T cell repertoires in cytomegalovirus infection. Findings of the study overall: Carriage of CMV together with the relevant HLA was identifiable through cumulative public TCR beta family frequency.

A single record per CDR3 protein comes from TCRdb applying MiXCR to the reads. This sample has 700,000 to 950,000 distinct CDR3 sequences, with about 31% found just once. Deletions cut 6 bases from V and 3 bases from J, with 12 bases between. From germline, CDR1 is MNHEY and CDR2 SVGEGT. CDR3 length: 14 amino acids. This clonotype appeared a few times. The antigen is unknown. Here the sequenced sample was cultured CD8+ T cells from PBMCs, taken from culture after CMV antigen stimulation. The clonotype was recovered from a human donor in good health (CMV status not recorded). Some clones in this sample may be carry-over from other donors' samples. J is TRBJ1-5 and V is TRBV6-2 or TRBV6-3; maybe TRBD1 (6 bases). The CDR3: CASSRTAPNQPQHF. CDR3 sequence (DNA): TGTGCCAGCAGCCGGACAGCCCCCAATCAGCCCCAGCATTTT.